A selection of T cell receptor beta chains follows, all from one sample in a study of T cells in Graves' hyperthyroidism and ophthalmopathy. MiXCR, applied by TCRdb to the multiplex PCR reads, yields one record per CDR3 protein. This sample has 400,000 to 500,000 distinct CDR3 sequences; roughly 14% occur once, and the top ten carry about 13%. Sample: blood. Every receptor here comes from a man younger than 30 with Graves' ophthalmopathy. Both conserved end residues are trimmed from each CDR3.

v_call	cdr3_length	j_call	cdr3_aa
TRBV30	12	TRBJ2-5	AWRAGPGTETQY
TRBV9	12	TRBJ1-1	ASSVDSSNTEAF
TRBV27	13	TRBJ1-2	ASSLRPVPGYGYT
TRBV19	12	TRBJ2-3	ASSRDVLTDTQY
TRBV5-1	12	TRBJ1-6	ASSPLPDNSPLH
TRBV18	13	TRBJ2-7	ASSPEGTGVYEQY
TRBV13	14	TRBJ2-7	ASSPAGGPVTYEQY
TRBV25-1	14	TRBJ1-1	ASSESGGLRNTEAF
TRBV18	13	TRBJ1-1	ASSPLDTMSTEAF
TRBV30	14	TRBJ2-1	AWIRTSRSSYNEQF
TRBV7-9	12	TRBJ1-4	ASSQGQGDEKLF
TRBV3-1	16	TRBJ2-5	ASSQGQTSGGFQGTQY
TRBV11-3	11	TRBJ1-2	ASSQDGRNGYT
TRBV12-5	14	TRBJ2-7	ASGLPSVAGAYEQY
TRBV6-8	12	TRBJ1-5	ASSFPRGSQPQH
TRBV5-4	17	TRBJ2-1	ASRTWGASVSSSYNEQF
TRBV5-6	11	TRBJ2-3	ASSWVTTDTQY
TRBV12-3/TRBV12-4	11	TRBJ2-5	ASSRDSPETQY
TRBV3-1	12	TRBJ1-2	ASSQEGGGSGYT
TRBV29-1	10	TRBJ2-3	SVVRSTDTQY
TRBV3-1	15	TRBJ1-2	ASSQGAGWKRGYGYT
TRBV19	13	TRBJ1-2	ASSKVAGGFYGYT
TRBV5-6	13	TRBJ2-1	ASSLFGQVLDEQF
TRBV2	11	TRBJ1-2	AHDSSSNYGYT
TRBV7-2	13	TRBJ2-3	ASSASGLGRHTQY
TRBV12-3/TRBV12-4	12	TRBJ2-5	ASSFAGVGETQY
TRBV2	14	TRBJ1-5	ASSEGTVRSNQPQH
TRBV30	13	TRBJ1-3	AWNLFRGLRNTIY
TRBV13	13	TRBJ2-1	ASRPGLAGYNEQF
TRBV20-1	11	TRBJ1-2	SAPPGTVRGYT
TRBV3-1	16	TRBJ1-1	ASSQDGWDAIANTEAF
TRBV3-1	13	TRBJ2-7	ASRKSGTGSYEQY